This T cell receptor (beta chain) was retrieved from a study of naive CD8 T cells in extremely preterm neonates (dated by TCRdb to about 2017). For the study in its entirety: The abstract gives the adult participants' age range as 25-50 years, whereas the methods give 20-50 years. The study compared the TCRbeta CDR3 repertoires of sorted naive CD8+ T cells among four age groups: extremely preterm neonates, term neonates, young children and adults.

Comments on this clone: Its binding antigen is unknown. No much larger clone exists at a distance of one base, and base qualities are not known.

The germline V gene (reference sequence) sets CDR1 to MNHEY and CDR2 to SMNVEV. Reading from cysteine to phenylalanine, the CDR3 counts 15 amino acids. Of all the DNA, just the CDR3 is kept, 45 bases in frame from base 1. V is trimmed back by 3 bases and J by 4 bases, and the junction contains 4 bases that no gene match accounts for. Overall results and qualifications from the work: Preterm neonates showed significantly lower iChao1 richness than every other age group (p < 0.05) along with an even clone distribution, indicating a less rich repertoire. Preterm CDR3s were shorter, with fewer N additions and less junctional trimming, and were closer to germline than those of older groups. A small sample size and variable productive template counts among preterm samples were noted by the authors as limitations. A higher proportion of shared CDR3 nucleotide sequences was found in preterm neonates (approximately 2.7%) than in term neonates (about 0.4%), young children (about 0.03%) and adults (about 0.01%). Prospective longitudinal studies of preterm and term neonates were called for by the authors so that T cell development could be tracked within individuals.

TCRbeta CDR3 regions were amplified from genomic DNA by a two-step, bias-controlled multiplex PCR. The multiplex PCR used primers specific for every TRBV and TRBJ gene segment. The immunoSEQ Assay was used to generate TCRbeta repertoire data. The paper's processing steps were these. A relative-frequency ratio and a modified nearest-neighbor algorithm were applied to filter and cluster reads so that closely related sequences were merged. The V, D and J gene assignments for CDR3 sequences were based on IMGT annotation. Template counts were corrected for PCR amplification bias by normalization and were quantified against synthetic TCR CDR3 analog sequences. Only unique productive sequences, defined as in-frame CDR3 sequences lacking stop codons, were included in the analyses. The immunoSEQ Analyzer software was used to calculate clonality, defined as 1 minus Pielou's evenness, and iChao1 richness. JMP was used for statistical testing, with Student's t-test or a non-parametric test applied depending on Shapiro-Wilk normality results. This is the immuneACCESS table as TCRdb keeps it, with only in-frame sequences that have V and J called. A part of the clones is gone; compared with another copy, unresolved V genes explain less than half, and the rest is unexplained. That table gives V, J and clone size, and the DNA gave D and trimming. The sample has roughly 5,500 clones on record, approximately 97% of them singletons. The top ten constitute roughly 0.82% of the sample.

The peripheral blood donors were five healthy children aged about 16-60 months who were having elective routine surgery, plus five healthy nonsmoking adults. The adult controls were healthy nonsmokers aged roughly 19-55 years, with a median age of about 40 years. A FACSAria III cell sorter was used to sort live, Annexin V-negative naive CD8+ T cells (CD3+CD8+CD45RA+CCR7+). Between roughly 20,000 and 100,000 naive CD8+ T cells were sorted per sample. Ficoll-Paque density gradient centrifugation was used to isolate mononuclear cells from diluted blood. Mononuclear cells were cryopreserved in about 10% DMSO with roughly 90% FBS and stored long term at -150°C before sorting. After thawing, the cells were stained with Annexin V and with antibodies against CD3, CD8, CCR7 and CD45RA. Genomic DNA was extracted from snap-frozen sorted cell pellets with the DNeasy Blood and Tissue Kit.

This sequence uses TRBV27 and TRBJ2-5; 11 bases in between match TRBD1. Sequencing was done on a sample of naive CD8+ T cells from blood. This receptor was identified in a human donor in good health. The sequenced DNA: TGTGCCAGCAGTTTCCTTGGACAGGGGGCAGAGACCCAGTACTTC. Its translation is CASSFLGQGAETQYF.